The 11 T cell receptor beta chains below come from one sample, sequenced in a study of identical twins. TCRdb recomputed calls from the 5' RACE reads with MiXCR, one row per CDR3 protein. The sample carries approximately 600,000 distinct CDR3 sequences, 7% to 7.5% recorded once. The data were also submitted as part of a second study, on yellow fever vaccine responses in identical twins.

Input material: PBMCs. Source of these receptors: a young woman in good health.

The rearrangement links TRBV9 to TRBJ2-5, with 9 bases identical to TRBD2. The CDR3 runs to 17 residues. Germline V CDR1 and CDR2: SGDLS, YYNGEE. J gave up 2 bases and V 4 bases, and 12 bases lay outside the gene matches. This chain's CDR3 is CASSPRSGRGGQETQYF. The CDR3 DNA is TGTGCCAGCAGCCCCCGTTCAGGGCGGGGGGGACAAGAGACCCAGTACTTC.

This clonotype turned up a few times. V is TRBV5-1 and J is TRBJ1-1; possibly TRBD1 for D (6 bases). The CDR3 spans 12 residues. V lost 3 bases, J lost 7 bases, and 10 bases lay in between. The germline gives CDR1 SGHRS, CDR2 YFSETQ. CDR3 coding DNA: TGCGCCAGCAGCTCACTAGGGGGTGAAGCTTTCTTT. The encoded protein is CASSSLGGEAFF.

In its sample, this clonotype was seen a few times. The chain employs TRBV7-2 and TRBJ1-2; D perhaps matches TRBD1 (5 bases). The CDR3 has 14 residues. Germline V gene lookup returns CDR1 SGHTA and CDR2 FQGNSA. V was clipped by 4 bases and J by 5 bases, with 14 bases between them. The CDR3 DNA follows: TGTGCCAGCAGCTCTGGAGGCAGGGTATATGGCTACACCTTC. Translated: CASSSGGRVYGYTF.

This clonotype was seen only a few times. The chain carries TRBV4-1 and TRBJ2-1; 7 bases agree with TRBD2. V lost 5 bases and J lost 3; bases outside the gene matches: 10. This CDR3 contains 16 residues. Germline-derived CDR1 and CDR2 are MGHRA and YSYEKL. The DNA of the CDR3 is TGCGCCAGCAGCAATTACCCGGCGGGAGTCTACAATGAGCAGTTCTTC. Its translation: CASSNYPAGVYNEQFF.

Only a few counts were recorded for this clonotype. The V and J genes are TRBV10-3 and TRBJ2-3; D may be TRBD2 (5 bases). Trimming cost V 4 bases and J 4 bases, with 18 bases left between them. CDR1 and CDR2 (germline): ENHRY, SYGVKD. The CDR3 runs to 16 residues. The DNA of the CDR3 is TGTGCCATCAGTGGGGGTATAGCGATGAGGCCAGATACGCAGTATTTT. It specifies CAISGGIAMRPDTQYF.

CDR3 in amino acids: CASSGPWGTEAFF. For the CDR3, the DNA is TGTGCCAGCAGTGGACCCTGGGGCACTGAAGCTTTCTTT. The rearrangement links TRBV2 to TRBJ1-1, with D unclear. Germline values: CDR1 SNHLY, CDR2 FYNNEI. CDR3 length: 13 amino acids. V was clipped by 4 bases and J by 4 bases, with 10 bases between them.

The sample holds many counts of this clonotype. The chain combines TRBV20-1 with TRBJ2-7; 11 nucleotides match TRBD1. CDR1 is DFQATT and CDR2 is SNEGSKA in the germline V gene (reference sequence). With 0 bases clipped from V and 1 base from J, the junction kept 8 bases outside the gene matches. The CDR3 has 17 residues. The CDR3 coding sequence is TGCAGTGCTAGAGAGGATTTGGGGACAGGGGGTTCCTACGAGCAGTACGTC. This gives the protein CSAREDLGTGGSYEQYV.

This clonotype was observed a few times. The chain is built from TRBV11-2 and TRBJ2-7; TRBD1 matches 7 bases. The germline V gene has CDR1 SGHAT and CDR2 FQNNGV. V was pared by 0 bases and J by 1 base, with 6 bases of the junction left unmatched. CDR3 length: 16 amino acids. The CDR3 DNA reads TGTGCCAGCAGCTTAGAGACAGGGCCCCTTTCCTACGAGCAGTACTTC. This translates into CASSLETGPLSYEQYF.

This clonotype was picked up many times. The V and J genes are TRBV3-1 and TRBJ2-3; 8 bases are shared with TRBD2. The V segment lost 1 base and the J segment 0 bases; nucleotides outside the gene matches: 3. The CDR3 runs 16 residues. Germline V lookup: CDR1 LGHDT, CDR2 YNNKEL (reference sequence). The CDR3, as DNA: TGTGCCAGCAGCCAAGTTAGCGGGACTAGCACAGATACGCAGTATTTT. Protein: CASSQVSGTSTDTQYF.

In its sample, this clonotype was seen a few times. J is TRBJ2-1 and V is TRBV7-9; tentatively, D is TRBD2 (6 bases). The germline V gene has CDR1 SEHNR and CDR2 FQNEAQ (reference sequence). V lost 6 bases and J 3 bases, leaving 18 bases between the germline ends. CDR3 size: 16 residues. The CDR3 DNA reads TGTGCCAGCAGGCCAGGGCGGCTAGCGAACTACAATGAGCAGTTCTTC. Amino acid sequence: CASRPGRLANYNEQFF.

This clonotype was observed a handful of times. The chain is built from TRBV28 and TRBJ1-5, with D possibly being TRBD1 (6 bases). The CDR3 length is 15 residues. The germline V gene encodes CDR1 MDHEN and CDR2 SYDVKM. The V end was cut by 4 bases, the J end by 7 bases, with 17 bases between. CDR3 sequence: CASSSPDAGEQPQHF. CDR3 bases: TGTGCCAGCAGTTCCCCCGACGCAGGGGAGCAGCCCCAGCATTTT.